These T cell receptor beta chains were read from a single sample in a study of regulatory T cells in long-lasting Graves disease. TCRdb re-called the multiplex PCR reads through MiXCR, storing one row per CDR3 protein. The sample yields 370,000 or so distinct CDR3 sequences, about 16% seen once. This same sample was also part of a study on T cells in Graves' hyperthyroidism and ophthalmopathy.

The specimen was peripheral blood mononuclear cells (PBMCs), collected at new diagnosis, from a patient treated with antithyroid drugs. The receptors originated from a woman between 18 and 29 years old with Graves disease. The conserved cysteine and the conserved F or W are not part of the CDR3 here. The order of the fields is J gene, V gene, CDR3 protein.

j_gene: TRBJ2-3
v_gene: TRBV30
CDR3aa: AWSTPGASTDTQY

j_gene: TRBJ2-7
v_gene: TRBV28
CDR3aa: ASFKLRPYEQY

j_gene: TRBJ2-7
v_gene: TRBV2
CDR3aa: ASSEVVKSYEQY

j_gene: TRBJ2-7
v_gene: TRBV28
CDR3aa: ASSPNPAGTYEQY

j_gene: TRBJ1-1
v_gene: TRBV27
CDR3aa: ATLGGAEAF

j_gene: TRBJ1-5
v_gene: TRBV6-1
CDR3aa: ASSARTGSNQPQH

j_gene: TRBJ1-1
v_gene: TRBV7-3
CDR3aa: ASRYQQGQGKTEAF

j_gene: TRBJ1-1
v_gene: TRBV5-1
CDR3aa: ASSWDGDTEAF

j_gene: TRBJ2-1
v_gene: TRBV30
CDR3aa: AWSGASGRPNEQF

j_gene: TRBJ2-2
v_gene: TRBV2
CDR3aa: ASKTGVAGELF

j_gene: TRBJ2-5
v_gene: TRBV4-2
CDR3aa: ASSQNSPPLQGVQETQY

j_gene: TRBJ1-3
v_gene: TRBV3-1
CDR3aa: ASSQGGGSGNTIY

j_gene: TRBJ2-2
v_gene: TRBV10-3
CDR3aa: AISESWNTGELF

j_gene: TRBJ1-1
v_gene: TRBV9
CDR3aa: ASSVEGGWNTEAF

j_gene: TRBJ1-4
v_gene: TRBV2
CDR3aa: ASRPQPGKKLGEKLF

j_gene: TRBJ2-1
v_gene: TRBV18
CDR3aa: ASSPDGGREQF

j_gene: TRBJ2-2
v_gene: TRBV7-3
CDR3aa: ASSLIRGTGELF

j_gene: TRBJ2-7
v_gene: TRBV28
CDR3aa: ASSLGIGAYEQY

j_gene: TRBJ2-3
v_gene: TRBV2
CDR3aa: ASSERDRGKDTQY

j_gene: TRBJ2-3
v_gene: TRBV5-1
CDR3aa: ASRRADMQY

j_gene: TRBJ1-1
v_gene: TRBV10-3
CDR3aa: AIRGGENTEAF

j_gene: TRBJ2-1
v_gene: TRBV6-2/TRBV6-3
CDR3aa: ASSSFFYLGQGRTNEQF

j_gene: TRBJ1-5
v_gene: TRBV28
CDR3aa: ASSLENQPQH

j_gene: TRBJ1-2
v_gene: TRBV11-2
CDR3aa: ASSLMTGLAGFDYGYT

j_gene: TRBJ2-7
v_gene: TRBV20-1
CDR3aa: SARPRTGILSYEQY

j_gene: TRBJ2-5
v_gene: TRBV28
CDR3aa: ASSLRGLAGATGETQY

j_gene: TRBJ2-3
v_gene: TRBV7-9
CDR3aa: ATASDTQY

j_gene: TRBJ2-3
v_gene: TRBV5-1
CDR3aa: ASNQRTGSTDTQY

j_gene: TRBJ2-7
v_gene: TRBV4-1
CDR3aa: ASSQELTGSPYEQY

j_gene: TRBJ2-4
v_gene: TRBV5-1
CDR3aa: ASSLGTGGNIQY

j_gene: TRBJ2-1
v_gene: TRBV7-3
CDR3aa: ASSLSSGGALQF

j_gene: TRBJ2-5
v_gene: TRBV6-5
CDR3aa: ASSYSPGLETQY

j_gene: TRBJ1-4
v_gene: TRBV3-1
CDR3aa: ASSFRDRWEEKLF

j_gene: TRBJ2-7
v_gene: TRBV7-9
CDR3aa: ASSPGTPSYEQY

j_gene: TRBJ2-3
v_gene: TRBV7-2
CDR3aa: ASSRTGLATSTDTQY

j_gene: TRBJ2-3
v_gene: TRBV30
CDR3aa: AWSVLGGPGDTQY

j_gene: TRBJ1-1
v_gene: TRBV5-1
CDR3aa: ASSSLRANTEAF